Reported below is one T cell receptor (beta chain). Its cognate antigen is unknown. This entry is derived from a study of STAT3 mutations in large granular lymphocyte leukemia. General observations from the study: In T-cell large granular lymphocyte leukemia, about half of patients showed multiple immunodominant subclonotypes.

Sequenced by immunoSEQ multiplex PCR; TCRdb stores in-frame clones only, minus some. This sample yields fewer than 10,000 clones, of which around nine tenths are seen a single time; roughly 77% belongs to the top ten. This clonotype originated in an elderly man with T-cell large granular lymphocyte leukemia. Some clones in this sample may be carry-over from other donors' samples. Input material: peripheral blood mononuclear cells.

The CDR3 DNA reads TGTGCCAGCAGCCAAGGGTCGGGCAGGGGGCGAACCAGGGAGACCCAGTACTTC. It is translated as CASSQGSGRGRTRETQYF. This sequence joins TRBV7-2 and TRBJ2-5; 8 bases line up with TRBD1. This CDR3 has 18 residues. The junction had 19 bases not matched to a gene; V was cut back by 5 bases and J by 5 bases. Germline V lookup: CDR1 SGHTA, CDR2 FQGNSA.